This T cell receptor beta chain was profiled in a study of control samples from healthy donors and cancer patients. Between the trimmed V and J ends, which lost 0 bases and 5 bases, there was a span of 17 bases. From germline, CDR1 is SGDLS and CDR2 YYNGEE. The CDR3 runs 16 residues. Profiling relied on immunoSEQ multiplex PCR, and the TCRdb table lists in-frame clones only, not all of them. The top ten hold 13% of the sample, which has hundreds of thousands of clones, roughly 80% seen once. The receptor comes from a woman between 55 and 75 years old with lung cancer. The gene calls are TRBV9 and TRBJ2-5; D gene uncertain. The sequenced sample consisted of PBMCs. The CDR3 sequence: CASSVGFGSQAETQYF. In DNA form, the CDR3 reads TGTGCCAGCAGCGTAGGGTTCGGCTCCCAGGCGGAGACCCAGTACTTC.